This TCR beta chain was profiled in a study of tumor-infiltrating lymphocytes in primary liver carcinoma. Study summary: The tumors, T1-T3 N0M0 lesions, were roughly 4.2 to 11 cm across.

The CDR3 contains 16 residues. Looked up from germline, CDR1 is LGHNA and CDR2 is YSLEER. Co-extraction of RNA and DNA was performed on 20-30 mg of unsorted bulk tissue. Five separate regions per tumor were sampled. A remark on this clonotype: Sequence at one end of the junction differs from germline and may be a read error.

Using a constant-region primer together with ProtoScript II reverse transcriptase, TCR beta cDNA was made from 500 ng of total RNA. The TCR beta library was amplified through three nested multiplex PCR rounds in a modified ARM-PCR procedure. Primers for the first two PCR rounds were TRBV1-TRBV30 forward primers and a C-beta reverse primer (10 cycles per round). Each CDR3 protein gets one entry after TCRdb re-called the multiplex PCR reads with MiXCR. This sample yields fewer than 70,000 distinct CDR3 sequences, of which about two thirds are seen a single time; approximately 50% belongs to the top ten.

The rearrangement uses TRBV4-3 and TRBJ1-1; unclear D gene. The origin of this receptor is a man aged 40-55 years with primary liver carcinoma and hepatitis B virus infection. The sequencing sample was made of liver tumor tissue from sampling region 2. Subset defined: tumor region T2, inferior pole. CDR3 loop: CASGQAPVRMNTEAFF. Here the CDR3 DNA reads TGCGCCAGCGGCCAGGCACCAGTACGGATGAACACTGAAGCTTTCTTT.